The 10 T cell receptor beta chains below were found in one sample sequenced in a study of human T cells and chemical hapten exposure. The time point here: patch test 2, 6 weeks after DPC sensitization. Treatment of the sample: therapeutic diphenylcyclopropenone sensitization with weekly scalp DPC. MiXCR was run by TCRdb on the RACE reads, yielding one entry per CDR3 protein. The sample consists of 110,000 or so distinct CDR3 sequences, 9% to 9.5% of them appearing once. The sequences come from whole blood, collected in connection with sensitization to the hapten diphenylcyclopropenone (DPC). The receptors stem from a woman aged 40 to 55 with alopecia areata. Some clones in this sample may be carry-over from other donors' samples.

The chain uses TRBV7-2 and TRBJ1-2, with 12 bases matching TRBD1. The germline CDR1 and CDR2 sequences are SGHTA and FQGNSA. Trimming removed 4 bases from V and 5 bases from J; junction bases left unmatched: 11. There are 17 residues in the CDR3. The DNA of the CDR3 is TGTGCCAGCAGCTCACCGGGACAGGGGGCCGCCGGGTATGGCTACACCTTC. Translation gives CASSSPGQGAAGYGYTF.

The gene calls are TRBV7-9 and TRBJ1-1; maybe TRBD1 (5 bases). V lost 2 bases and J 3 bases, leaving 13 bases between the germline ends. The CDR3 sequence is 15 residues long. CDR1 is SEHNR and CDR2 is FQNEAQ in the germline V gene (reference sequence). CDR3 amino acids: CASSLLQAVDTEAFF. DNA for the CDR3: TGTGCCAGCAGCTTACTACAGGCCGTTGACACTGAAGCTTTCTTT.

This chain joins TRBV11-2 and TRBJ1-4; possibly TRBD1 for D (5 bases). The CDR3 is 13 residues long. V dropped 5 bases and J dropped 5 bases, with 9 bases sitting between them. CDR1 is SGHAT and CDR2 is FQNNGV in the germline V gene. The CDR3 loop reads CASSLRQNEKLFF. CDR3 nucleotide sequence: TGTGCCAGCAGCCTTAGACAGAATGAAAAACTGTTTTTT.

This clonotype was counted a few times. The chain combines TRBV29-1 with TRBJ1-2; 9 nucleotides match TRBD1. The CDR3 sequence is 12 residues long. Germline V CDR1 and CDR2: SQVTM, ANQGSEA. V dropped 4 bases and J dropped 8; count of bases not matched to a gene: 5. CDR3 region: CSVGTGTGGYTF. The DNA for the CDR3 is TGCAGCGTTGGGACCGGGACAGGGGGCTACACCTTC.

This rearrangement joins TRBV7-8 to TRBJ2-5; the D gene could be TRBD1 or TRBD2 (5 bases each). Trimming removed 0 bases from V and 0 bases from J, with 8 bases in between. CDR3 length: 15 residues. In germline, CDR1 is SGHVS, CDR2 FQNEAQ. CDR3: CASSLAGTDQETQYF. In DNA, the CDR3 is TGTGCCAGCAGCTTAGCTGGGACGGACCAAGAGACCCAGTACTTC.

This clonotype was counted many times. CDR3 in DNA: TGTGCCAGCTCAGCCCAGGGGGGGGTGGCGAACACTGAAGCTTTCTTT. Protein sequence: CASSAQGGVANTEAFF. The chain employs TRBV18 and TRBJ1-1; 7 bases are shared with TRBD1. CDR1 is KGHSH and CDR2 is LQKENI in the germline V gene. J lost 1 base, V lost 5 bases, and 10 bases had no gene match. The CDR3 contains 16 residues.

Ten or more counts support this clonotype. The chain is built from TRBV6-5 and TRBJ2-1, with 9 bases fitting TRBD2. The germline gives CDR1 MNHEY, CDR2 SVGAGI. V lost 7 bases, J lost 8 bases, and 9 bases stayed unmatched. This CDR3 contains 14 residues. The CDR3 bases are TGTGCCAGCAATCGTGGACTAGCGTCGCATGAGCAGTTCTTC. It is translated as CASNRGLASHEQFF.

V usage is TRBV7-2 and J usage is TRBJ2-5; 7 nucleotides line up with TRBD2. CDR3 size: 15 residues. Germline CDR1 reads SGHTA; CDR2 reads FQGNSA. The ends lost 2 bases at V and 4 bases at J; junction bases unmatched: 7. The CDR3 sequence is CASSLRGGGGETQYF. CDR3 sequence (DNA): TGTGCCAGCAGCTTAAGGGGTGGCGGGGGAGAGACCCAGTACTTC.

The DNA for the CDR3 is TGTGCCAGCAGCTTGAGGGCTCCCCAAGAGACCCAGTACTTC. It codes for CASSLRAPQETQYF. The chain links TRBV7-6 to TRBJ2-5; D is perhaps TRBD2 (5 bases). The CDR3 is 14 amino acids. Germline V lookup: CDR1 SGHVS, CDR2 FNYEAQ. Trimming took off 3 bases at V and 1 base at J, with 9 bases between the two ends.

V is TRBV25-1 and J is TRBJ2-7; tentatively, D is TRBD1 (5 bases). The CDR3 loop spans 11 amino acids. Germline CDR1 and CDR2: MGHDK and SYGVNS. The V gene lost 3 bases and the J gene lost 9 bases, with 9 bases spanning the gap. The CDR3: CASSDGARQYF. The CDR3 DNA is TGTGCCAGCAGTGATGGGGCAAGGCAGTACTTC.